These T cell receptor beta chains were read from a single sample in a study of T cell responses to AZD1222 COVID-19 vaccine. Clones were read by immunoSEQ multiplex PCR, and TCRdb kept only the in-frame ones, dropping some. This sample has some 95,000 clones, with about 89% found just once. The sample consisted of peripheral blood, taken on day 0 of AZD1222 vaccination. The receptor set was obtained from an adult in good health. Each CDR3 is given with its conserved first and last residue. The order of the fields is D gene, clone size, J gene, V gene, CDR3 DNA, CDR3 protein. The D gene is left open where the match is weak. A clone size is listed for some rows: how often the clone was seen (once, few, many), or a class if it is expanded.

NA | NA | TRBJ1-6 | TRBV19 | TGTGCCAGTAGTATTGGACAGAATTCACCCCTCCACTTT | CASSIGQNSPLHF
TRBD2 | NA | TRBJ2-7 | TRBV28 | TGTGCCAGCAGGGACGGGGGGGATACCTACGAGCAGTACTTC | CASRDGGDTYEQYF
NA | NA | TRBJ2-2 | TRBV7-6 | TGTGCCAGCAGCTTAGGGACGGTGAACACCGGGGAGCTGTTTTTT | CASSLGTVNTGELFF
NA | NA | TRBJ2-3 | TRBV4-3 | TGCGCCAGCAGCCAAGACACGGGGGCCACAGATACGCAGTATTTT | CASSQDTGATDTQYF
NA | NA | TRBJ2-1 | TRBV9 | TGTGCCAGCAGCGTAGGGGCAGACGCCTACAATGAGCAGTTCTTC | CASSVGADAYNEQFF
TRBD1 | NA | TRBJ2-7 | TRBV11-2 | TGTGCCAGCAGCCGGGACAGACACTCCTACGAGCAGTACTTC | CASSRDRHSYEQYF
TRBD1 | NA | TRBJ2-1 | TRBV28 | TGTGCCAGTACCCCCAGCGCTGACAGGGGGTTCTACAATGAGCAGTTCTTC | CASTPSADRGFYNEQFF
TRBD1 | NA | TRBJ1-1 | TRBV19 | TGTGCCAGTAGCCTCAGGGGGCAACGAACTGAAGCTTTCTTT | CASSLRGQRTEAFF
TRBD1 | few | TRBJ1-2 | TRBV7-3 | TGTGCCAGCAGCCCGGGACAGGGGAATGGCTACACCTTC | CASSPGQGNGYTF
TRBD1 | NA | TRBJ1-3 | TRBV28 | TGTGCCAGCAGTTCAACAGGGGGCCGGAGCTCTGGAAACACCATATATTTT | CASSSTGGRSSGNTIYF
TRBD2 | NA | TRBJ2-3 | TRBV30 | TGTGCCTGGGGTCTAGCGGGGGGCACAGATACGCAGTATTTT | CAWGLAGGTDTQYF
TRBD1 | NA | TRBJ1-5 | TRBV6-4 | TGTGCCAGCAGGGAGACAGGGGGCGGACAGCCCCAGCATTTT | CASRETGGGQPQHF
NA | few | TRBJ1-1 | TRBV6-6 | TGTGCCAGCAGTTACCCCGGGGGCGGGGGGAACACTGAAGCTTTCTTT | CASSYPGGGGNTEAFF
TRBD1 | NA | TRBJ2-7 | TRBV18 | TGTGCCAGCTCACCCGCCGGGACAGGGGAATTCGAGCAGTACTTC | CASSPAGTGEFEQYF
NA | NA | TRBJ2-5 | TRBV5-1 | TGCGCCAGCAGCTTGGGTGGGTGGGAGACCCAGTACTTC | CASSLGGWETQYF
NA | NA | TRBJ2-2 | TRBV6-1 | TGTGCCAGCAGTGAAGCAGGGACCGGGGAGCTGTTTTTT | CASSEAGTGELFF
TRBD1 | NA | TRBJ2-7 | TRBV30 | TGTGCCTGGAGTGTAGACAGGGGGCGTCGCGAGCAGTACTTC | CAWSVDRGRREQYF
NA | NA | TRBJ2-7 | TRBV5-6 | TGTGCCAGCAGCTTGGCAGGGGGGGTCGAGCAGTACTTC | CASSLAGGVEQYF
TRBD1 | NA | TRBJ1-1 | TRBV2 | TGTGCCAGCAGTGAACCCTGGGACAGGTCCAGTATGACTGAAGCTTTCTTT | CASSEPWDRSSMTEAFF
NA | NA | TRBJ2-5 | TRBV3-1/TRBV3-2 | TGTGCCAGCAGCCAAGATTTGGCAGCCCAAGAGACCCAGTACTTC | CASSQDLAAQETQYF
TRBD2 | NA | TRBJ2-3 | TRBV18 | TGTGCCAGCTCACCATTTTCCGCGGGGGGCACAGATACGCAGTATTTT | CASSPFSAGGTDTQYF
NA | NA | TRBJ2-2 | TRBV21-1 | TGTGCCGGTTACTTCGGACGGATTAACACCGGGGAGCTGTTTTTT | CAGYFGRINTGELFF
NA | NA | TRBJ1-3 | TRBV3-1/TRBV3-2 | TGTGCCAGCAGCCAGGGTCCGGGAGGCACCATATATTTT | CASSQGPGGTIYF
TRBD1 | NA | TRBJ1-5 | TRBV20-1 | TGCAGTGCTAGTTTGTCCCAGGGGGGCAATCAGCCCCAGCATTTT | CSASLSQGGNQPQHF
NA | NA | TRBJ1-1 | TRBV19 | TGTGCCAGTAGTGCCGAGGTTGAAGCTTTCTTT | CASSAEVEAFF
TRBD1 | NA | TRBJ1-1 | TRBV5-1 | TGCGCCAGCAGCCCAGGACAGGGCTTGAACACTGAAGCTTTCTTT | CASSPGQGLNTEAFF
NA | NA | TRBJ1-2 | TRBV19 | TGTGCCACCTCGGTCTACACCTTC | CATSVYTF
TRBD2 | few | TRBJ2-1 | TRBV10-3 | TGTGCCATCAGTGAGTTGAGACTAGCGGGGGGGCCAGAGCAGTTCTTC | CAISELRLAGGPEQFF
NA | NA | TRBJ2-5 | TRBV5-4 | TGTGCCAGCAGCTTAGTGGAAGCCTCGGGAGAGACCCAGTACTTC | CASSLVEASGETQYF
NA | NA | TRBJ1-2 | TRBV15 | TGTGCCACCAGCAGAGTGACGGGGACCGAGTATGGCTACACCTTC | CATSRVTGTEYGYTF
TRBD1 | NA | TRBJ2-2 | TRBV27 | TGTGCCAGCAGTAGACAGGGAGTTATCACCGGGGAGCTGTTTTTT | CASSRQGVITGELFF
NA | NA | TRBJ1-5 | TRBV6-5 | TGTGCCAGCGAACAGGGTAGGGGCAATCAGCCCCAGCATTTT | CASEQGRGNQPQHF
TRBD2 | NA | TRBJ2-1 | TRBV29-1 | TGCAGCGTTGGGTTAGCGGGGGGGCCAGGGGTTGAGCAGTTCTTC | CSVGLAGGPGVEQFF
TRBD1 | NA | TRBJ2-1 | TRBV7-3 | TGTGCCAGCAGCCTGAGGCAGGGGGCCGATGAGCAGTTCTTC | CASSLRQGADEQFF
NA | NA | TRBJ1-1 | TRBV7-9 | TGTGCCAGCAGCTTAGGGTCATACACTGAAGCTTTCTTT | CASSLGSYTEAFF
NA | NA | TRBJ2-3 | TRBV21-1 | TGTGCCAGCAGCGACCCAAGGACTAGCGGGTTCACAGATACGCAGTATTTT | CASSDPRTSGFTDTQYF
NA | NA | TRBJ2-5 | TRBV5-1 | TGCGCCAGCAGCCCCTCGGGCACCGGGAGACAAGAGACCCAGTACTTC | CASSPSGTGRQETQYF
NA | NA | TRBJ2-2 | TRBV19 | TGTGCCAGTAGTGCCACACACTACTCCGGGGAGCTGTTTTTT | CASSATHYSGELFF
NA | NA | TRBJ1-1 | TRBV13 | TGTGCCAGCAGCCTCCCGACAGGAACGGCCACTGAAGCTTTCTTT | CASSLPTGTATEAFF
NA | once | TRBJ2-2 | TRBV7-9 | TGTGCCAGCAGCCCAGGGACCACTACCGGGGAGCTGTTTTTT | CASSPGTTTGELFF
NA | NA | TRBJ2-7 | TRBV9 | TGTGCCAGCAGCGTAACCCCCGACGAGCAGTACTTC | CASSVTPDEQYF
TRBD1 | few | TRBJ1-2 | TRBV28 | TGTGCCAGCAGTTTAGGACTATCAGGGGGAGGCTACACCTTC | CASSLGLSGGGYTF
NA | NA | TRBJ1-3 | TRBV12-3/TRBV12-4 | TGTGCCAGCAGGTCTTTTGGAAACACCATATATTTT | CASRSFGNTIYF
TRBD1 | NA | TRBJ1-2 | TRBV10-3 | TGTGCCATCAGTGATCCCGGGACAGGGGGCGACTATGGCTACACCTTC | CAISDPGTGGDYGYTF
NA | NA | TRBJ2-7 | TRBV19 | TGTGCCAGTAGTATAGTAGGGACGCCCTCCTACGAGCAGTACTTC | CASSIVGTPSYEQYF